This is a list of T cell receptor beta chains from one sample in a study of vaccination and CD4 T cells after COVID-19. TCRdb used MiXCR to reprocess the PCR reads, holding one entry per CDR3 protein. The data contain tens of thousands of distinct CDR3 sequences, about three fifths of them seen just once; the ten biggest clones take up approximately 1.1%. The material sequenced was CD4+ T cells from blood, taken before SARS-CoV-2 vaccination. Receptors originate from a human donor who had recovered from COVID-19. CDR3s include the opening cysteine and the closing phenylalanine or tryptophan. The order of the fields is J gene, D gene, clone size, V gene, CDR3 DNA, CDR3 protein. A D gene is named only where the DNA matches it firmly. Rows give clone size only sometimes, using once, few, many, or a class for an expanded clone.

J: TRBJ2-5
D: -
size: -
V: TRBV7-8
DNA: TGTGCCAGCAGCTTACAATCGCTGCAAGAGACCCAGTACTTC
CDR3: CASSLQSLQETQYF

J: TRBJ2-1
D: -
size: -
V: TRBV7-9
DNA: TGTGCCAGCAGCAAACGCCCTAATGAGCAGTTCTTC
CDR3: CASSKRPNEQFF

J: TRBJ1-4
D: -
size: -
V: TRBV6-1
DNA: TGTGCCAGCAGACCTGGGACATTTGTTGAAAAACTGTTTTTT
CDR3: CASRPGTFVEKLFF

J: TRBJ2-6
D: -
size: -
V: TRBV27
DNA: TGTGCCAGCAGTTTTGCCCCTGGGGCCAACGTCCTGACTTTC
CDR3: CASSFAPGANVLTF

J: TRBJ1-6
D: -
size: -
V: TRBV20-1
DNA: TGCAGTGCTGACAGGAGCTCCTATAATTCACCCCTCCACTTT
CDR3: CSADRSSYNSPLHF

J: TRBJ1-5
D: -
size: -
V: TRBV19
DNA: TGTGCCAGTAATTGGAAGCCCAATCAGCCCCAGCATTTT
CDR3: CASNWKPNQPQHF

J: TRBJ1-3
D: TRBD1
size: -
V: TRBV5-3
DNA: TGTGCCAGAAGCTTGAACGGACAGGGCTCTGGAAACACCATATATTTT
CDR3: CARSLNGQGSGNTIYF

J: TRBJ1-1
D: -
size: -
V: TRBV5-1
DNA: TGCGCCAGCAGCTACACAGGGAGTTCGGCTTTCTTT
CDR3: CASSYTGSSAFF

J: TRBJ2-1
D: TRBD2
size: -
V: TRBV6-1
DNA: TGTGCCAGCAGTGATGGAGTAGCGGGATTAAATGAGCAGTTCTTC
CDR3: CASSDGVAGLNEQFF

J: TRBJ1-1
D: -
size: -
V: TRBV28
DNA: TGTGCCAGCAGTGTGTCCCAGGGTTACACTGAAGCTTTCTTT
CDR3: CASSVSQGYTEAFF

J: TRBJ2-1
D: -
size: once
V: TRBV7-3
DNA: TGTGCCAGCAGACAACCGGGAGACAATGAGCAGTTCTTC
CDR3: CASRQPGDNEQFF

J: TRBJ1-4
D: -
size: -
V: TRBV6-5
DNA: TGTGCCAGCAGTTACCGGACAGTCAGTGGTGGAAAACTGTTTTTT
CDR3: CASSYRTVSGGKLFF

J: TRBJ1-1
D: -
size: few
V: TRBV6-2/TRBV6-3
DNA: TGTGCCAGCAGTTCCTCGTCGAGATCTGAAGCTTTCTTT
CDR3: CASSSSSRSEAFF

J: TRBJ2-7
D: -
size: few
V: TRBV20-1
DNA: TGCAGTGCTAGAGGGGGGCTAGCGGCATCCTACGAGCAGTACTTC
CDR3: CSARGGLAASYEQYF

J: TRBJ2-7
D: TRBD2
size: few
V: TRBV6-5
DNA: TGTGCCAGCAGTTTACCCGGGACTAGCGGGAGTCATCTGTACTTC
CDR3: CASSLPGTSGSHLYF

J: TRBJ1-5
D: -
size: -
V: TRBV28
DNA: TGTGCCAGCAGTTTCGGTAGCAATCAGCCCCAGCATTTT
CDR3: CASSFGSNQPQHF

J: TRBJ2-2
D: -
size: -
V: TRBV20-1
DNA: TGCAGTGCTAGAGCTTTGACCTCCCGAGATTTCGGGGAGCTGTTTTTT
CDR3: CSARALTSRDFGELFF

J: TRBJ1-1
D: -
size: -
V: TRBV11-3
DNA: TGTGCCAGCAGCTTGGGTGGGGGGGGCCGCGCTCGGATGAACACTGAAGCTTTCTTT
CDR3: CASSLGGGGRARMNTEAFF

J: TRBJ1-2
D: -
size: -
V: TRBV20-1
DNA: TGCAGTGCTAGAGTGGGCAACTGGGACTACAGGAACTATGGCTACACCTTC
CDR3: CSARVGNWDYRNYGYTF

J: TRBJ2-3
D: -
size: -
V: TRBV24-1
DNA: TGTGCCACCAGTGATTCGACCTTGTCTAGCACAGATACGCAGTATTTT
CDR3: CATSDSTLSSTDTQYF

J: TRBJ1-1
D: TRBD1
size: -
V: TRBV28
DNA: TGTGCCAGCAGTTTATTAGGCGGACAGGGAGCTGAAGCTTTCTTT
CDR3: CASSLLGGQGAEAFF

J: TRBJ2-1
D: -
size: -
V: TRBV20-1
DNA: TGCAGTGCTAGAGGGGCTCTCCCGGTCAATGAGCAGTTCTTC
CDR3: CSARGALPVNEQFF

J: TRBJ2-2
D: TRBD2
size: once
V: TRBV6-1
DNA: TGTGCCAGCAGGGCGGGAGGGCTTCCCGGGGAGCTGTTTTTT
CDR3: CASRAGGLPGELFF

J: TRBJ1-2
D: -
size: few
V: TRBV7-2
DNA: TGTGCTAGCAGCTTAGCATCCCCGAGTGGCTACACCTTC
CDR3: CASSLASPSGYTF

J: TRBJ2-1
D: -
size: few
V: TRBV27
DNA: TGTGCCAGCAGTTTTAGGAGTGAGCAGTTCTTC
CDR3: CASSFRSEQFF

J: TRBJ1-2
D: -
size: -
V: TRBV20-1
DNA: TGCAGTGCTAGTTTGAGGGACGGGGGCTACACCTTC
CDR3: CSASLRDGGYTF

J: TRBJ2-1
D: -
size: once
V: TRBV6-4
DNA: TGTGCCAGCAGCCAAAATAGCGGCGCAAACAATGAGCAGTTCTTC
CDR3: CASSQNSGANNEQFF

J: TRBJ2-3
D: -
size: -
V: TRBV20-1
DNA: TGCAGTGCGCCGGGGGCCACAGATACGCAGTATTTT
CDR3: CSAPGATDTQYF

J: TRBJ2-7
D: -
size: once
V: TRBV7-2
DNA: TGTGCCAGCAGCTTAGGAAGACCCGGGGACGAGCAGTACTTC
CDR3: CASSLGRPGDEQYF

J: TRBJ2-7
D: TRBD2
size: few
V: TRBV20-1
DNA: TGCAGTGCTAGAAGACTAGCGGGAGGCTACGAGCAGTACTTC
CDR3: CSARRLAGGYEQYF

J: TRBJ2-3
D: -
size: once
V: TRBV27
DNA: TGTGCCAGCAGTTTTTTGACAGCCACAGATACGCAGTATTTT
CDR3: CASSFLTATDTQYF

J: TRBJ1-1
D: TRBD1
size: -
V: TRBV2
DNA: TGTGCCAGCAGAATCCGGACAGGGAAGGACACTGAAGCTTTCTTT
CDR3: CASRIRTGKDTEAFF

J: TRBJ2-3
D: -
size: few
V: TRBV27
DNA: TGTGCCAGCAGGCAAACTAGCACAGATACGCAGTATTTT
CDR3: CASRQTSTDTQYF

J: TRBJ1-6
D: -
size: -
V: TRBV6-1
DNA: TGTGCCAGCAAGAGGTCAGCAAATAATTCACCCCTCCACTTT
CDR3: CASKRSANNSPLHF

J: TRBJ2-2
D: TRBD2
size: -
V: TRBV2
DNA: TGTGCCAGCAGAGGTACTAGCGGGAGGAACACCGGGGAGCTGTTTTTT
CDR3: CASRGTSGRNTGELFF

J: TRBJ2-5
D: -
size: few
V: TRBV2
DNA: TGTGCCAGCACACGCGACAGGCAAGAGACCCAGTACTTC
CDR3: CASTRDRQETQYF

J: TRBJ2-3
D: -
size: once
V: TRBV7-9
DNA: TGTGCCAGCAGCGCCGTAGGGGGCACAGATACGCAGTATTTT
CDR3: CASSAVGGTDTQYF

J: TRBJ2-5
D: TRBD2
size: -
V: TRBV20-1
DNA: TGCAGTGCTCCTTACGGGGGGGGAGAGACCCAGTACTTC
CDR3: CSAPYGGGETQYF

J: TRBJ2-1
D: -
size: -
V: TRBV7-3
DNA: TGTGCCAGCAGCTTAATAGGTGGCAATGAGCAGTTCTTC
CDR3: CASSLIGGNEQFF

J: TRBJ2-7
D: -
size: -
V: TRBV11-2
DNA: TGTGCCAGCAGCTCCCCCCGACTAGGCGCTTCGTACGAGCAGTACTTC
CDR3: CASSSPRLGASYEQYF

J: TRBJ2-7
D: TRBD2
size: once
V: TRBV30
DNA: TGTGCCTGGAGTCCCCTAGCGGGGGGCTACGAGCAGTACTTC
CDR3: CAWSPLAGGYEQYF

J: TRBJ1-6
D: -
size: -
V: TRBV7-6
DNA: TGTGCCAGCAGCTTTCGGACATTGGATTCACCCCTCCACTTT
CDR3: CASSFRTLDSPLHF

J: TRBJ1-5
D: TRBD1
size: -
V: TRBV20-1
DNA: TGCAGTGCTAACAGGGGTGGCAATCAGCCCCAGCATTTT
CDR3: CSANRGGNQPQHF

J: TRBJ1-1
D: -
size: -
V: TRBV27
DNA: TGTGCCAGCCGTCAGGCAGGGGCGGCAGCTTTCTTT
CDR3: CASRQAGAAAFF

J: TRBJ2-2
D: -
size: few
V: TRBV6-1
DNA: TGTGCCAGCAGTGAAACGGGCAACACCGGGGAGCTGTTTTTT
CDR3: CASSETGNTGELFF